This T cell receptor (beta chain) was identified in a study of T cells in Graves' hyperthyroidism and ophthalmopathy. Study-level background: Prior to any treatment, at the point of initial diagnosis, peripheral blood was collected.

Clinical symptoms, serum thyroxine and TRAb, thyroid ultrasound and orbital computed tomography were used for the diagnoses. The blood specimen was taken at initial hyperthyroidism diagnosis, before any ophthalmopathy symptoms. V was clipped by 7 bases and J by 0 bases, with 19 bases between them. Germline CDR1 reads MNHEY; CDR2 reads SVGEGT. The CDR3 is 16 amino acids. This clonotype was found many times. TCR beta CDR3 regions were amplified from RNA. The primer set for the first-round RT-PCR of the TCR CDR3 was HTBI. TCRdb re-derived calls from the multiplex PCR reads in MiXCR, one entry per CDR3 protein. Among 160,000 or so distinct CDR3 sequences, 9.4% were seen once, and the ten largest hold approximately 20%.

The chain is built from TRBV6-2 or TRBV6-3 and TRBJ2-7; D not resolved. The receptor's source is a young woman with Graves' hyperthyroidism that later progressed to Graves' ophthalmopathy. What was sequenced was blood. Here the CDR3 reads CASTLLWASSSYEQYF. The DNA for the CDR3 is TGTGCCAGCACCCTACTTTGGGCGTCCTCCTCCTACGAGCAGTACTTC.